This T cell receptor beta chain was observed in a study of T cell changes during pregnancy in multiple sclerosis. The CDR3 is 15 residues long. Germline V gene lookup returns CDR1 SGHRS and CDR2 YFSETQ. V was trimmed by 2 bases and J by 5 bases, leaving 13 bases between them. Sequencing used immunoSEQ multiplex PCR; TCRdb keeps in-frame clones, though not all of them. Among 70,000 to 95,000 clones listed, 90% to 95% were seen once. This TCR was recovered from a female donor in good health, enrolled as a control in a pregnancy study. Sequenced here: peripheral blood, sampled after pregnancy. This chain uses TRBV5-1 with TRBJ1-4; the D gene is possibly TRBD1 (6 bases). The CDR3 here is CASSFSGATNEKLFF. The CDR3, as DNA: TGCGCCAGCAGCTTTTCAGGGGCTACGAATGAAAAACTGTTTTTT.